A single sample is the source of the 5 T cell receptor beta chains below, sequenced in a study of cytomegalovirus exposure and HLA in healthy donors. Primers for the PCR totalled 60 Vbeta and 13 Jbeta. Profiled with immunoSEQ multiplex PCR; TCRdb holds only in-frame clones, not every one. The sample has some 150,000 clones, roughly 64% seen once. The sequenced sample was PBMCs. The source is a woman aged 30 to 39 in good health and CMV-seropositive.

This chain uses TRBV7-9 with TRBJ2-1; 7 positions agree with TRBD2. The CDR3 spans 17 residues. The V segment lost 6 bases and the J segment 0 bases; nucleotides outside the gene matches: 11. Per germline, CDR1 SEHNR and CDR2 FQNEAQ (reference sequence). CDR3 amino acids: CASSFTRRGSSYNEQFF. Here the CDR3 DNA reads TGTGCCAGCAGTTTTACCCGGCGGGGGAGCTCCTACAATGAGCAGTTCTTC.

For the CDR3, the DNA is TGTGCCACCAGCAGAGAGGCAGGTGAGCAGTTCTTC. Amino acid sequence: CATSREAGEQFF. The chain carries TRBV15 and TRBJ2-1; no definite D call. Germline CDR1 and CDR2: LNHNV and YYDKDF (reference sequence). The CDR3 runs 12 residues. V was pared by 0 bases and J by 9 bases, with 6 bases between.

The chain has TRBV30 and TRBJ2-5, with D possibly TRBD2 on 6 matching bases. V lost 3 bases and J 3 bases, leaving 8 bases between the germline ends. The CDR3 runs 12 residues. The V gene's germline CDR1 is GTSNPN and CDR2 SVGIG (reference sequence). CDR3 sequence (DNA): TGTGCCTGGAGCTGGGGGGAAGAGACCCAGTACTTC. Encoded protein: CAWSWGEETQYF.

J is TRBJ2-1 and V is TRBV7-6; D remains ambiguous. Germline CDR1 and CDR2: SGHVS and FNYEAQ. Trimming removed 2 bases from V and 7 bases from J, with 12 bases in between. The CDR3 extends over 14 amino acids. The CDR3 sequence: CASSLPSPMNEQFF. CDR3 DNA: TGTGCCAGCAGCTTACCCTCTCCTATGAATGAGCAGTTCTTC.

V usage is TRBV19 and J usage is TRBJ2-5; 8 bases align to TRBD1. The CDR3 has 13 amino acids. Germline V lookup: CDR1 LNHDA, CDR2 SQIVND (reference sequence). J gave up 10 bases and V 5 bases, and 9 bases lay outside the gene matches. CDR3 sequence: CASSAWTGLSQYF. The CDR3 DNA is TGTGCCAGTAGTGCCTGGACAGGGCTAAGCCAGTACTTC. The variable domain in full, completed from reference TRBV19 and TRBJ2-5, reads DGGITQSPKYLFRKEGQNVTLSCEQNLNHDAMYWYRQDPGQGLRLIYYSQIVNDFQKGDIAEGYSVSREKKESFPLTVTSAQKNPTAFYLCASSAWTGLSQYFGPGTRLLVL.